This T cell receptor (beta chain) emerged from a study of identical twins. The V gene's germline CDR1 is DFQATT and CDR2 SNEGSKA (reference sequence). V trimming: 5 bases; J trimming: 5 bases; junction bases outside the gene matches: 4. CDR3 size: 14 residues. This clonotype has a handful of counts. What it binds is not known. TCRdb reanalysed the 5' RACE reads using MiXCR and keeps one entry per CDR3 protein. Of roughly 770,000 distinct CDR3 sequences listed, approximately 18% are singletons. General observations from the study: The models systematically underestimated how much out-of-frame TCR alpha was shared in monozygotic twins. Researchers caution that invariant MAIT and iNKT cells could partly confound zero-insertion analyses. The abundant beta clonotypes from cord blood had fewer insertions, and memory repertoires had none of this.

These same data were also listed under a study on T cells expressing NK-cell markers. That source adds: Whether expanded NKG2C+ T cell clones were HCMV specific stayed uncertain.

This clonotype originated in a woman between 18 and 29 years old in good health. The sequenced sample was PBMCs. This rearrangement joins TRBV20-1 to TRBJ2-2, with 11 bases lining up with TRBD2. The CDR3: CSAETSGVTGELFF. CDR3 sequence (DNA): TGCAGTGCTGAGACTAGCGGGGTGACCGGGGAGCTGTTTTTT.